This T cell receptor (beta chain) was observed in a study of shared clonotypes between healthy human individuals. At the level of the study: Every donor yielded three CD4 naive, three CD4 memory, two CD8 naive and one CD8 memory plate.

The DNA input per sorted-subset replicate PCR was 200 to 250 ng, corresponding to 28,000 or so T cell genomes. The data were produced by immunoSEQ multiplex PCR, yet TCRdb's version contains in-frame clones alone and is incomplete. The sample consists of some 980,000 clones, 76% of them appearing once. There were no recent acute infections or vaccinations among the donors, who were healthy HIV-negative adults. Naive CD45RA+ and memory CD45RA-negative subsets were split from CD4+ cells. Trimming removed 4 bases from V and 7 bases from J; junction bases left unmatched: 4. This CDR3 is 13 amino acids long. Looked up from germline, CDR1 is KGHSH and CDR2 is LQKENI.

The sequencing sample was made of memory CD4+ T cells sorted from blood. Subset here: CD45RA-negative fraction. The source is a man between 18 and 29 years old in good health. The chain joins TRBV18 to TRBJ1-5; 7 nucleotides match TRBD1. The DNA for the CDR3 is TGTGCCAGCTCACAGGGGACAGAACAGCCCCAGCATTTT. Translated: CASSQGTEQPQHF.